This T cell receptor (beta chain) was observed in a study of OX40 agonist ivuxolimab in advanced cancers. Study-level background: Dose-escalation patients were diagnosed with hepatocellular carcinoma, melanoma, renal cell cancer or head and neck cancer. The study, taken as a whole, reports: The mean number of expanded clones was higher in CD8+ T cells than in CD4+.

The CDR3 is 15 residues long. V lost 1 base, J lost 5 bases, and 14 bases lay in between. Germline CDR1 reads MNHNS; CDR2 reads SASEGT. As for this clone: Its antigen is currently unknown.

The assay was immunoSEQ multiplex PCR, and TCRdb's table has in-frame clones only and misses some. This table holds 55,000 to 80,000 clones, 70% to 90% found once. The sequencing used CD4+ or CD8+ T cells sorted from blood, collected in a trial of the OX40 agonist ivuxolimab. The chain combines TRBV6-1 with TRBJ1-2; possible D gene TRBD1, 5 bases. This clonotype was sampled from an adult with an advanced solid tumor such as melanoma, head and neck, liver or kidney cancer. The CDR3 nucleotides read TGTGCCAGCAGTGAAGGTGGAGGGGAGACTTATGGCTACACCTTC. This codes for CASSEGGGETYGYTF.